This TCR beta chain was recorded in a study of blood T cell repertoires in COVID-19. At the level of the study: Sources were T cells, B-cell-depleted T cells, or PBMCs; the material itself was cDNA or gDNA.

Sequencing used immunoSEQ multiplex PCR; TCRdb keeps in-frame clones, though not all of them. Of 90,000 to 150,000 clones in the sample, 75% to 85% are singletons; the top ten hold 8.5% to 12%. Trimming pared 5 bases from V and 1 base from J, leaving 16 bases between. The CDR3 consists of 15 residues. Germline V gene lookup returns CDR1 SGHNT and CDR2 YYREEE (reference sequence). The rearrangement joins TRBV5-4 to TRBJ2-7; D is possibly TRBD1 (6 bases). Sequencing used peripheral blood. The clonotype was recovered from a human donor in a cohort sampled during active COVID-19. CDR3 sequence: CASRPGTRDSYEQYF. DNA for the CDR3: TGTGCCAGCAGACCCGGGACACGCGATTCCTACGAGCAGTACTTC. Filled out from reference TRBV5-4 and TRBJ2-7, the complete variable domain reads ETGVTQSPTHLIKTRGQQVTLRCSSQSGHNTVSWYQQALGQGPQFIFQYYREEENGRGNFPPRFSGLQFPNYSSELNVNALELDDSALYLCASRPGTRDSYEQYFGPGTRLTVT.